This T cell receptor (beta chain) is from a study of blood T cell repertoires in COVID-19. The wider study: PBMCs, B-cell-depleted T cells, or T cells provided the cDNA or gDNA that made up the material.

Per the original methods: Reference gene primer amplification yielded estimated nucleated cell counts. Libraries were prepared by immunoSEQ multiplex PCR; TCRdb keeps only in-frame clonotypes and omits some of them. The V and J calls and clone size were taken over from that table, and D and trimming were inferred from the DNA. The data hold roughly 200,000 clones, with less than 85% observed a single time. Germline CDR1 DFQATT, CDR2 SNEGSKA (reference sequence). The CDR3 totals 10 residues. Trimming removed 3 bases from V and 11 bases from J, with 8 bases in between. The chain joins TRBV20-1 to TRBJ1-3; possible D gene TRBD1, 5 bases. This clonotype originated in a man aged 45-60 years who had recovered from COVID-19. The sample consisted of peripheral blood. Here the CDR3 reads CSARKGSIYF. DNA for the CDR3: TGCAGTGCTAGGAAGGGGTCCATATATTTT.